This TCR beta chain was profiled in a study of T cell responses to AZD1222 COVID-19 vaccine (dated by TCRdb to the early 2020s). The study in broad terms: AZD1222 recipients given second doses at about 4 weeks or at about 12 weeks were pooled, since spike-specific TCR depth and breadth were not found to differ between the two schedules. Trial participants were enrolled by age into subgroups of 18-55, 56-69 and 70-plus years, and around 150, 29 and 61 TCR-sequenced participants, respectively, were included in these subgroups. A total of around 240 trial participants underwent TCR sequencing, of whom 207 received two doses of AZD1222 and around 25 received two doses of the MenACWY control vaccine. Findings and caveats that apply to the study as a whole: Reportedly, almost half of the unique spike-specific TCRs recognized epitopes lying outside the regions that are mutated in the B.1.351 and B.1.1.7 variants. After two AZD1222 doses, both the breadth and the depth of spike-specific TCRs were significantly higher than at day 0 and than in MenACWY recipients. Participants were mostly white British, with more females than males. The authors suggested clonal diversity may have been underestimated. Vaccine-associated CD4 TCRs spanned the whole spike protein, with dominant responses in regions 160-218 and 743-854. Conclusions about previously exposed vaccinees are limited, since just six AZD1222 recipients were seropositive for SARS-CoV-2 at baseline. The 56-69-year group was small, and its depth increase did not reach significance, likely because of low power. No day 14 peak-response samples were available, so repertoires were characterized only after the peak T cell response.

On this clone itself: Its antigen has not been determined. The sample holds no much larger clone one base away, and base qualities are not on file.

CDR1 is given as MDHEN and CDR2 as SYDVKM, both from the germline V gene. Counted from cysteine to phenylalanine, this CDR3 has 12 amino acids. Kept here is only the CDR3 DNA, which spans 36 bases and is read in frame from base 1. V gives up 1 base and J gives up 2 bases, and the segment between their germline ends measures 2 bases. The sample's time point, from its label and the paper: baseline before first vaccination. The vaccinee samples were drawn from two UK trials, COV001 and COV002, one of which was a single-blind randomized controlled phase 2/3 trial testing AZD1222 (ChAdOx1 nCoV-19) in healthy adults. Trial participant PBMC samples were collected at day 0 and day 28 after the second dose for TCRbeta chain sequencing. The CDR3 regions of human TCRbeta chains were subjected to immunosequencing. In the authors' own workflow: TCRs in the repertoires were matched against a reference library of SARS-CoV-2-specific TCRs that had been generated with the MIRA antigen-specificity platform. Breadth meant the fraction of unique TCRs that were SARS-CoV-2-associated, whereas depth meant the fraction of total T cells that were SARS-CoV-2-associated. Using the MIRA data, each spike-specific TCR was assigned both to the spike region to which the TCR was reactive and to a CD4 or CD8 class. Log10-transformed breadth and depth values were compared by one-way ANOVA with Sidak's multiple comparisons tests. TCRdb provides this immuneACCESS table in a form limited to in-frame rearrangements. Some clones are lacking; in checked studies, under half of them reflect an unresolved V gene, and why the rest are absent is not known. V, J and clone size are taken as reported in that table, and D and trimming were inferred from the DNA itself. In all, the sample holds about 120,000 clones, and approximately 89% of those were seen once. The ten most abundant clones make up approximately 4.2% of the sample.

This specimen consisted of peripheral blood, obtained on day 0 of AZD1222 vaccination. The chain was built from TRBV28 and TRBJ1-1; confidence is insufficient to name the D gene. The clonotype was recovered from an adult in good health. CDR3 reads: CASSLFNTEAFF. Read as DNA, the sequence is TGTGCCAGCAGTTTATTTAACACTGAAGCTTTCTTT.